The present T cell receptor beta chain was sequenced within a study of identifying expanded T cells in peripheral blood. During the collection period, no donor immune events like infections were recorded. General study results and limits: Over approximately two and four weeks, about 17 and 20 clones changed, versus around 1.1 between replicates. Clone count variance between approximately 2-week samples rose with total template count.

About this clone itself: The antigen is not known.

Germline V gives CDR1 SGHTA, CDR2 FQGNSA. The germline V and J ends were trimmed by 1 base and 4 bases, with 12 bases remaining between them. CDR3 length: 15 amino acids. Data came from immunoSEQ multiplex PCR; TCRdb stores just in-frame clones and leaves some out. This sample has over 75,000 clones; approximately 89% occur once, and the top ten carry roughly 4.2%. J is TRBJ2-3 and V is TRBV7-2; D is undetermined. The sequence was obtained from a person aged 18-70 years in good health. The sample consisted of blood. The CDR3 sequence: CASSLVGHDSDTQYF. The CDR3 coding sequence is TGTGCCAGCAGCTTAGTCGGTCACGACTCAGATACGCAGTATTTT.